This TCR beta chain was profiled in a study of blood T cell repertoires in COVID-19. Across the study: The United States, Italy and Spain supplied acute and convalescent COVID-19 samples. T cells, B-cell-depleted T cells, or PBMCs provided the cDNA or gDNA that served as material.

CDR3 size: 15 residues. With V trimmed by 5 bases and J by 6 bases, 8 bases remained unmatched. CDR1 and CDR2 (germline): MDHEN, SYDVKM. Per the original methods: For nucleated cells, counts were estimated from reference gene primer amplification. Profiled with immunoSEQ multiplex PCR; TCRdb holds only in-frame clones, not every one. V, J and clone size are those of that table, while D and trimming were read from the DNA. This sample has 70,000 or so clones; roughly nine tenths occur once, and the top ten carry 3% to 5%. The V and J genes are TRBV28 and TRBJ2-1; 9 bases are a match to TRBD1. This receptor was taken from a man between 70 and 80 years old with active COVID-19. The sequenced sample was peripheral blood. The CDR3 is CASSPRTGVGNEQFF. The DNA of the CDR3 is TGTGCCAGCAGTCCCCGGACAGGGGTGGGCAATGAGCAGTTCTTC. Complete variable domain (other parts from reference TRBV28 and TRBJ2-1): DVKVTQSSRYLVKRTGEKVFLECVQDMDHENMFWYRQDPGLGLRLIYFSYDVKMKEKGDIPEGYSVSREKKERFSLILESASTNQTSMYLCASSPRTGVGNEQFFGPGTRLTVL.